These 21 T cell receptor beta chains originate from one sample sequenced in a study of cytomegalovirus exposure and HLA in healthy donors. Profiling relied on immunoSEQ multiplex PCR, and the TCRdb table lists in-frame clones only, not all of them. The profile covers 82,000 or so clones, with 85% to 95% appearing a single time and more than 0.65% taken by the ten largest. Specimen: PBMCs. The receptor source for this set is a woman between 18 and 30 years old in good health and CMV-seronegative.

The chain uses TRBV6-5 and TRBJ2-3; 14 nucleotides align to TRBD2. This CDR3 spans 15 amino acids. V was pared by 6 bases and J by 4 bases, with 3 bases of the junction left unmatched. CDR1 is MNHEY, CDR2 SVGAGI, per germline. CDR3 sequence reads: CASRRLAGGADTQYF. The CDR3 DNA is TGTGCCAGCAGAAGACTAGCGGGAGGGGCAGATACGCAGTATTTT.

This chain connects TRBV9 to TRBJ1-2; D gene uncertain. From germline, CDR1 is SGDLS and CDR2 YYNGEE. The CDR3 runs to 14 residues. V lost 0 bases and J lost 4, with 10 bases in between. The CDR3 nucleotides are TGTGCCAGCAGCGTAGCCTTAGGGAGCTATGGCTACACCTTC. This gives the protein CASSVALGSYGYTF.

This sequence joins TRBV28 and TRBJ1-2; D perhaps matches TRBD1 (6 bases). Per germline, CDR1 MDHEN and CDR2 SYDVKM. The CDR3 totals 15 residues. Trimming cost V 7 bases and J 0 bases, with 15 bases left between them. The CDR3 spells CASTADSFTNYGYTF. CDR3 sequence (DNA): TGTGCCAGCACCGCGGACAGTTTTACTAACTATGGCTACACCTTC.

CDR3 sequence (DNA): TGTGCCAGCAGTTACGAGGGTATTCGGAAAAAACTGTTTTTT. Protein sequence: CASSYEGIRKKLFF. The rearrangement uses TRBV6-6 and TRBJ1-4, with D hard to call. Trimming removed 2 bases at V and 9 bases at J, with 13 bases between. Germline CDR1 reads MNHNY; CDR2 reads SVGAGI (reference sequence). The CDR3 covers 14 residues.

The chain employs TRBV18 and TRBJ1-2; D might be TRBD1 (6 bases). CDR1 KGHSH and CDR2 LQKENI come from the germline V gene. The CDR3 length is 13 residues. V was cut by 3 bases and J by 6 bases, with 11 bases left in between. The CDR3 region is CASSPASGDGYTF. The CDR3 DNA is TGTGCCAGCTCACCGGCGTCAGGGGATGGCTACACCTTC. Drawing the rest from reference TRBV18 and TRBJ1-2, the complete variable domain is NAGVMQNPRHLVRRRGQEARLRCSPMKGHSHVYWYRQLPEEGLKFMVYLQKENIIDESGMPKERFSAEFPKEGPSILRIQQVVRGDSAAYFCASSPASGDGYTFGSGTRLTVV.

The V and J genes are TRBV7-9 and TRBJ2-2; 8 nucleotides match TRBD2. V lost 6 bases to trimming and J lost 1 base; unmatched junction nucleotides: 7. The germline CDR1 and CDR2 sequences are SEHNR and FQNEAQ (reference sequence). This CDR3 comprises 16 residues. The CDR3: CASRDRTSRNTGELFF. The CDR3 DNA reads as TGTGCCAGCAGGGATAGGACTAGCCGGAACACCGGGGAGCTGTTTTTT.

The CDR3: CASSTGGAAEKLFF. DNA of the CDR3: TGTGCCAGCAGCACAGGGGGCGCGGCAGAAAAACTGTTTTTT. The V call is TRBV6-1, the J call TRBJ1-4; TRBD1 agrees at 9 bases. This CDR3 has 14 residues. CDR1 and CDR2 (germline): MNHNS, SASEGT. V lost 6 bases and J lost 8; bases outside the gene matches: 7.

The chain recombines TRBV28 with TRBJ2-7, with 12 bases lining up with TRBD1. V lost 3 bases and J lost 12; bases outside the gene matches: 12. CDR1 and CDR2 (germline): MDHEN, SYDVKM. The CDR3 loop spans 15 amino acids. CDR3 in amino acids: CASSFFGTGGGVRYF. The CDR3 nucleotides are TGTGCCAGCAGTTTCTTTGGGACAGGGGGCGGGGTGAGGTACTTC.

V is TRBV7-2 and J is TRBJ1-2; D is perhaps TRBD1 (6 bases). Trimming left V 0 bases short and J 3 bases short, with 11 bases between. The CDR3 loop spans 15 amino acids. The germline V gene has CDR1 SGHTA and CDR2 FQGNSA. The CDR3 sequence: CASSLAGGVDYGYTF. The CDR3 DNA reads as TGTGCCAGCAGCTTAGCAGGGGGTGTTGACTATGGCTACACCTTC.

This sequence joins TRBV19 and TRBJ2-2; 7 nucleotides match TRBD1. This CDR3 contains 13 residues. V lost 9 bases and J lost 1; bases outside the gene matches: 2. Germline V gene data show CDR1 as LNHDA and CDR2 as SQIVND (reference sequence). The CDR3: CASWTGNTGELFF. The CDR3 DNA sequence: TGTGCCAGCTGGACAGGGAACACCGGGGAGCTGTTTTTT.

The V gene is TRBV11-3, the J gene TRBJ1-4; TRBD1 agrees at 8 bases. Germline CDR1 is SGHNT and CDR2 is YENEEA. This CDR3 contains 14 residues. V shed 4 bases and J 8 bases; nucleotides not matched to a gene: 6. The CDR3: CASSSQGASEKLFF. CDR3 in DNA: TGTGCCAGCAGCTCCCAGGGGGCTAGCGAAAAACTGTTTTTT.

The rearrangement uses TRBV5-1 and TRBJ1-2, with a tentative D call TRBD1 (6 bases). Germline CDR1 reads SGHRS; CDR2 reads YFSETQ. Trimming took 5 bases from V and 5 from J, leaving 31 bases between them. The CDR3 spans 19 residues. The CDR3 sequence: CASRAGAGAPLRTPYGYTF. As DNA, the CDR3 is TGCGCCAGCAGGGCCGGGGCAGGGGCCCCCCTCCGGACCCCATATGGCTACACCTTC.

The gene calls are TRBV10-1 and TRBJ2-3; 10 nucleotides match TRBD2. This CDR3 contains 16 residues. In germline, CDR1 is WNHNN, CDR2 SYGVQD (reference sequence). The ends lost 3 bases at V and 3 bases at J; junction bases unmatched: 6. CDR3 sequence (DNA): TGCGCCAGCAGTGAACTAGCGGGAAAGGTTACAGATACGCAGTATTTT. It codes for CASSELAGKVTDTQYF.

V is TRBV6-5 and J is TRBJ1-1; 10 positions agree with TRBD1. Unmatched junction bases numbered 5, after V lost 6 bases and J lost 1 base. This CDR3 spans 15 amino acids. Germline V CDR1 and CDR2: MNHEY, SVGAGI. CDR3 sequence reads: CASRTRTGGNTEAFF. DNA of the CDR3: TGTGCCAGCAGAACCAGGACAGGGGGGAACACTGAAGCTTTCTTT.

The rearrangement uses TRBV4-1 and TRBJ1-5, with 8 bases that match TRBD1. Germline CDR1 is MGHRA and CDR2 is YSYEKL. Trimming cost V 3 bases and J 2 bases; bases outside gene matches: 6. The CDR3 runs to 16 residues. CDR3 in DNA: TGCGCCAGCAGCCATTCCAGGGGGCGTGGCAATCAGCCCCAGCATTTT. It translates to CASSHSRGRGNQPQHF.

V is TRBV5-4 and J is TRBJ2-2, with 12 positions matching TRBD2. The CDR3 totals 14 residues. With 6 bases clipped from V and 4 bases from J, the junction kept 1 base outside the gene matches. Germline CDR1 SGHNT, CDR2 YYREEE (reference sequence). The CDR3 nucleotides are TGTGCCAGCAAACTAGCGGGGGGCACCGGGGAGCTGTTTTTT. Its translation: CASKLAGGTGELFF.

The chain combines TRBV4-3 with TRBJ1-2, with 11 positions matching TRBD1. The length of the CDR3 is 17 residues. Looked up from germline, CDR1 is LGHNA and CDR2 is YSLEER. V shed 0 bases and J 0 bases; nucleotides not matched to a gene: 3. The chain's CDR3 is CASSQDGTGGPNYGYTF. CDR3 sequence (DNA): TGCGCCAGCAGCCAAGACGGGACAGGGGGACCTAACTATGGCTACACCTTC.

The chain recombines TRBV19 with TRBJ2-7, with a weak D call TRBD1 (6 bases). Trimming pared 6 bases from V and 5 bases from J, leaving 26 bases between. CDR3 size: 17 residues. CDR1 is LNHDA, CDR2 SQIVND, per germline (reference sequence). The chain's CDR3 is CASSLGLGTGFKDEQYF. CDR3 in DNA: TGTGCCAGTAGCCTCGGTTTGGGTACAGGGTTTAAGGACGAGCAGTACTTC.

J is TRBJ1-6 and V is TRBV6-5, with 8 bases that match TRBD1. Losses at the gene ends were 4 bases for V and 10 bases for J; bases not matched to a gene: 6. CDR1 and CDR2 (germline): MNHEY, SVGAGI. The length of the CDR3 is 14 residues. The CDR3 spells CASSSQGARSPLHF. CDR3 bases: TGTGCCAGCAGTTCTCAGGGGGCTCGATCACCCCTCCACTTT.

The chain has TRBV9 and TRBJ1-1, with a weak D call TRBD1 (5 bases). This CDR3 region has 15 residues. V dropped 2 bases and J dropped 2 bases, with 13 bases sitting between them. Looked up from germline, CDR1 is SGDLS and CDR2 is YYNGEE. The CDR3 loop is CASSVASGGNTEAFF. The CDR3 DNA is TGTGCCAGCAGCGTGGCATCCGGGGGAAACACTGAAGCTTTCTTT.

This sequence joins TRBV21-1 and TRBJ2-7; the tabulated D call, TRBD2, remains unverified against the DNA. TRBV21-1 is shown as a pseudogene. The CDR3 is 14 amino acids. This CDR3 is CASSKGGGRHEQYF. The CDR3 DNA sequence: TGTGCCAGCAGCAAAGGGGGGGGAAGGCACGAGCAGTACTTC.